These 9 T cell receptor beta chains share one sample of origin, sequenced in a study of blood T cells in healthy people across ages. Primers used in a second PCR of roughly 7 to 12 cycles were a sample-barcoded 5' primer and a J-beta primer mix. One entry per CDR3 protein results from TCRdb running MiXCR on the 5' RACE reads. The sample lists around 990,000 distinct CDR3 sequences, roughly 24% occurring once. These records were also assigned to another study, of T cells of mothers and their children.

Sequenced material: blood. The receptors here all came from a girl aged 2 to 10 in good health.

This chain joins TRBV28 and TRBJ2-5; the match to TRBD2 covers 10 bases. In germline, CDR1 is MDHEN, CDR2 SYDVKM. V dropped 4 bases and J dropped 3; count of bases not matched to a gene: 5. The CDR3 sequence is 15 residues long. The CDR3 DNA follows: TGTGCCAGCAGTTCACTAGCGGGGTGGAAAGAGACCCAGTACTTC. The encoded protein is CASSSLAGWKETQYF.

The rearrangement uses TRBV6-1 and TRBJ2-2, with a possible D match to TRBD1 (5 bases). V lost 5 bases and J lost 3, with 7 bases in between. The CDR3 sequence is 13 residues long. The germline gives CDR1 MNHNS, CDR2 SASEGT. The CDR3 reads CASSRQYTGELFF. Here the CDR3 DNA reads TGTGCCAGCAGTCGACAGTACACCGGGGAGCTGTTTTTT.

This clonotype came up many times. The J gene is TRBJ2-7, the V gene TRBV18; TRBD2 matches 13 bases. The CDR3 is made up of 16 amino acids. Unmatched junction bases numbered 6, after V lost 4 bases and J lost 3 bases. Germline values: CDR1 KGHSH, CDR2 LQKENI. This CDR3 is CASSRGTSGAFYEQYF. CDR3 nucleotide sequence: TGTGCCAGCTCACGGGGGACTAGCGGGGCCTTCTACGAGCAGTACTTC.

This rearrangement joins TRBV7-2 to TRBJ1-1; 9 positions agree with TRBD1. Germline-derived CDR1 and CDR2 are SGHTA and FQGNSA. Losses at the gene ends were 5 bases for V and 4 bases for J; bases not matched to a gene: 5. The CDR3 runs 14 residues. The DNA for the CDR3 is TGTGCCAGCAGCCACAAGGACAGGGGCACTGAAGCTTTCTTT. As protein: CASSHKDRGTEAFF.

The chain uses TRBV5-6 and TRBJ2-5; no firm D call. The CDR3 contains 13 residues. The germline V and J ends were trimmed by 5 bases and 5 bases, with 13 bases remaining between them. Germline V lookup: CDR1 SGHDT, CDR2 YYEEEE. The CDR3: CASRPGSEETQYF. The CDR3 DNA follows: TGTGCCAGCAGACCCGGGTCGGAGGAGACCCAGTACTTC.

The sample holds a few counts of this clonotype. The gene calls are TRBV5-1 and TRBJ1-2, with D perhaps TRBD1 (5 bases). The V and J ends lost 0 bases and 7 bases respectively, with 16 bases between them. The CDR3 is 15 amino acids. CDR1 SGHRS and CDR2 YFSETQ come from the germline V gene. CDR3 DNA sequence: TGCGCCAGCAGCTTGGACGGGGCGGAGTCGCGTGGCTACACCTTC. This gives the protein CASSLDGAESRGYTF.

This clonotype has more than one count but fewer than ten. The V call is TRBV6-5, the J call TRBJ2-7; D is tentatively TRBD1 or TRBD2 (5 bases each). The CDR3 totals 16 residues. V was shortened by 2 bases and J by 6 bases, with 20 bases between the two germline ends. The germline gives CDR1 MNHEY, CDR2 SVGAGI. The CDR3, as DNA: TGTGCCAGCAGTTACAATTTTGGGACCGAACCCACCGAGCAGTACTTC. It is translated as CASSYNFGTEPTEQYF.

The chain recombines TRBV20-1 with TRBJ2-1; D possibly corresponds to TRBD1 (6 bases). Germline V CDR1 and CDR2: DFQATT, SNEGSKA (reference sequence). The CDR3 runs 17 residues. V was clipped by 0 bases and J by 6 bases, with 21 bases between them. CDR3 DNA: TGCAGTGCTAGAGACCCCCTTAGACAGGTTATTTTCAATGAGCAGTTCTTC. Its protein is CSARDPLRQVIFNEQFF.

The sample holds one count of this clonotype. The chain recombines TRBV11-2 with TRBJ1-1, with D perhaps matching TRBD1 (6 bases). This CDR3 is built from 18 residues. Trimming stripped 0 bases from V and 4 bases from J, with 21 bases between. CDR1 is SGHAT and CDR2 is FQNNGV in the germline V gene. CDR3: CASSLDLGTFYPGTEAFF. CDR3 DNA: TGTGCCAGCAGCTTAGACCTCGGGACATTTTACCCGGGCACTGAAGCTTTCTTT.